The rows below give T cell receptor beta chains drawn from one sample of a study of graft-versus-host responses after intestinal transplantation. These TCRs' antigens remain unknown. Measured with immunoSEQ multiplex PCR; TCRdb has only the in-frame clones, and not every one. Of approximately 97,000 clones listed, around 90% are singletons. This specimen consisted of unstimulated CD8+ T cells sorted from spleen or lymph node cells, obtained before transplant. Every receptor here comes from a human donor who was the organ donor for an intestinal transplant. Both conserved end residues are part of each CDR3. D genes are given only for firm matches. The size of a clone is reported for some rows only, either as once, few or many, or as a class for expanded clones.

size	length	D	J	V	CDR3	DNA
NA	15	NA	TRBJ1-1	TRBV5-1	CASSLGDIGDTEAFF	TGCGCCAGCAGCTTGGGGGATATCGGGGACACTGAAGCTTTCTTT
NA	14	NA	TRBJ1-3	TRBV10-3	CAISEERSGNTIYF	TGTGCCATCTCTGAGGAACGGTCTGGAAACACCATATATTTT
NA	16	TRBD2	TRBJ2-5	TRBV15	CATSLRRPGGQETQYF	TGTGCCACCAGCTTACGGCGACCGGGGGGGCAAGAGACCCAGTACTTC
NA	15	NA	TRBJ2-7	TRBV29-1	CSVENPGTTSYEQYF	TGCAGCGTTGAAAACCCCGGGACAACCTCCTACGAGCAGTACTTC
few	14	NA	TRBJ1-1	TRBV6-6	CASSYSGGWTEAFF	TGTGCCAGCAGTTACTCAGGGGGATGGACTGAAGCTTTCTTT
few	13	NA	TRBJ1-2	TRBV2	CATEGTTGDGYTF	TGTGCCACCGAGGGAACTACTGGCGATGGCTACACCTTC
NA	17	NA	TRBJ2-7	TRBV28	CASSLTLGVTASYEQYF	TGTGCCAGCAGTTTGACGCTAGGGGTGACGGCATCCTACGAGCAGTACTTC
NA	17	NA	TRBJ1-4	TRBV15	CATSRGRSRTVGEKLFF	TGTGCCACCAGCAGAGGTCGTTCCAGGACAGTGGGTGAAAAACTGTTTTTT
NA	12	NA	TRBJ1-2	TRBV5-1	CASSLSRRGYTF	TGCGCCAGCAGCTTATCCCGGCGGGGCTACACCTTC
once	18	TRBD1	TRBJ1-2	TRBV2	CASSERMGQVKSNYGYTF	TGTGCCAGCAGTGAAAGAATGGGACAGGTGAAATCTAACTATGGCTACACCTTC
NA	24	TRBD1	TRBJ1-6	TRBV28	CASSSDLYGVKQGAVTRAASPLHF	TGTGCCAGCAGTTCCGACCTTTATGGGGTAAAACAGGGGGCCGTGACGCGTGCAGCTTCACCCCTCCACTTT
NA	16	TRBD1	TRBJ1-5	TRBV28	CASSLILGQGGQPQHF	TGTGCCAGCAGTCTAATCTTAGGACAGGGAGGGCAGCCCCAGCATTTT